Shown below are 25 T cell receptor beta chains from a single sample sequenced in a study of control samples from healthy donors and cancer patients. Here immunoSEQ multiplex PCR was the method, and the copy in TCRdb shows in-frame clones only, minus some. Of around 130,000 clones listed, about 95% are singletons. Sequencing was carried out using blood. Source of these receptors: a man younger than 45 in good health.

The chain carries TRBV5-6 and TRBJ1-1, with no clear D. V was pared by 0 bases and J by 6 bases, with 6 bases between. In germline, CDR1 is SGHDT, CDR2 YYEEEE. The CDR3 length is 12 residues. The CDR3 DNA sequence: TGTGCCAGCAGCTTGGCAGGATCTGAAGCTTTCTTT. As protein: CASSLAGSEAFF.

This chain connects TRBV7-9 to TRBJ2-4, with D perhaps TRBD1 or TRBD2 (6 bases each). The germline V gene has CDR1 SEHNR and CDR2 FQNEAQ (reference sequence). The CDR3 is made up of 18 amino acids. Trimming removed 5 bases from V and 0 bases from J, with 20 bases in between. In nucleotides, the CDR3 is TGTGCCAGCAGCCCGAACACACGGGGGCCAATAGCCAAAAACATTCAGTACTTC. Amino acid sequence: CASSPNTRGPIAKNIQYF.

The J gene is TRBJ2-5, the V gene TRBV6-2 or TRBV6-3; 10 nucleotides line up with TRBD2. Per the germline V gene, CDR1 is MNHEY and CDR2 is SVGEGT. The V segment lost 6 bases and the J segment 5 bases; nucleotides outside the gene matches: 6. The CDR3 consists of 14 residues. The CDR3 here is CASSQRGGQETQYF. The CDR3 region has the DNA TGTGCCAGCAGCCAGCGGGGGGGCCAGGAGACCCAGTACTTC.

In this sample, this clone turned up a few times. The chain joins TRBV5-1 to TRBJ2-2; 8 nucleotides match TRBD1. CDR3 length: 15 amino acids. The germline CDR1 and CDR2 sequences are SGHRS and YFSETQ. The ends lost 4 bases at V and 6 bases at J; junction bases unmatched: 8. The CDR3 DNA follows: TGCGCCAGCAGCGGGTGGACAGGGAAGGCCGGGGAGCTGTTTTTT. The encoded protein is CASSGWTGKAGELFF.

The rearrangement joins TRBV6-6 to TRBJ2-1, with D hard to call. Germline V gives CDR1 MNHNY, CDR2 SVGAGI (reference sequence). Between the trimmed V and J ends, which lost 7 bases and 8 bases, there was a span of 9 bases. The CDR3 extends over 11 amino acids. The CDR3 loop reads CASTSADEQFF. CDR3 coding DNA: TGTGCCAGCACGTCCGCTGATGAGCAGTTCTTC.

Written as DNA, the CDR3 is TGTGCCAGCAGCTTAGGAGGGGGGTTTGGCTATCAGCCCCAGCATTTT. It is translated as CASSLGGGFGYQPQHF. V gene TRBV7-2 combines with J gene TRBJ1-5; possible D gene TRBD1, 6 bases. This CDR3 contains 16 residues. Germline V gene data show CDR1 as SGHTA and CDR2 as FQGNSA. V was pared by 1 base and J by 5 bases, with 15 bases between. Full variable domain (rest looked up from reference TRBV7-2 and TRBJ1-5): GAGVSQSPSNKVTEKGKDVELRCDPISGHTALYWYRQSLGQGLEFLIYFQGNSAPDKSGLPSDRFSAERTGGSVSTLTIQRTQQEDSAVYLCASSLGGGFGYQPQHFGDGTRLSIL.

This chain connects TRBV15 to TRBJ2-5; 9 positions agree with TRBD2. This CDR3 region has 14 residues. Germline loops: CDR1 LNHNV, CDR2 YYDKDF (reference sequence). Trimming cost V 3 bases and J 5 bases; bases outside gene matches: 4. CDR3 region: CATSRGLAYETQYF. The CDR3 coding sequence is TGTGCCACCAGCAGGGGACTAGCTTACGAGACCCAGTACTTC.

V usage is TRBV29-1 and J usage is TRBJ1-1; D might be TRBD1 (5 bases). The CDR3 runs to 14 residues. Trimming removed 7 bases from V and 2 bases from J, with 17 bases in between. Germline V gene lookup returns CDR1 SQVTM and CDR2 ANQGSEA. CDR3 residues: CSARHSGQNTEAFF. The CDR3, as DNA: TGCAGCGCCCGTCACTCAGGACAAAACACTGAAGCTTTCTTT. The full variable domain, with the rest looked up from reference TRBV29-1 and TRBJ1-1, is SAVISQKPSRDICQRGTSLTIQCQVDSQVTMMFWYRQQPGQSLTLIATANQGSEATYESGFVIDKFPISRPNLTFSTLTVSNMSPEDSSIYLCSARHSGQNTEAFFGQGTRLTVV.

The chain employs TRBV7-2 and TRBJ1-1; 8 nucleotides align to TRBD1. Germline V gives CDR1 SGHTA, CDR2 FQGNSA. J lost 4 bases, V lost 7 bases, and 8 bases had no gene match. The CDR3 loop spans 14 amino acids. The CDR3 sequence is CASTPGGWSTEAFF. The CDR3 nucleotides read TGTGCCAGCACCCCAGGGGGCTGGAGCACTGAAGCTTTCTTT. The full variable domain, its missing parts supplied by reference TRBV7-2 and TRBJ1-1, is GAGVSQSPSNKVTEKGKDVELRCDPISGHTALYWYRQSLGQGLEFLIYFQGNSAPDKSGLPSDRFSAERTGGSVSTLTIQRTQQEDSAVYLCASTPGGWSTEAFFGQGTRLTVV.

This clone has just one count. V and J are TRBV2 and TRBJ2-7; either TRBD1 or TRBD2 may supply D (5 bases each). The CDR3 is 13 residues long. From germline, CDR1 is SNHLY and CDR2 FYNNEI. The V end lost 6 bases, the J end lost 3 bases, and 12 bases lay between the germline ends. CDR3 sequence reads: CASSPGPSYEQYF. As DNA, the CDR3 is TGTGCCAGCAGCCCGGGGCCCAGCTACGAGCAGTACTTC.

Only one count was recorded for this clone. This rearrangement joins TRBV3-1 (or the pseudogene TRBV3-2) to TRBJ1-2; 8 positions agree with TRBD1. The V segment lost 2 bases and the J segment 2 bases; nucleotides outside the gene matches: 7. Germline assignment: CDR1 LGHDT and CDR2 YNNKEL (reference sequence). The CDR3 is made up of 16 amino acids. DNA for the CDR3: TGTGCCAGCAGCCAAAACACCCGGACAGGGAACTATGGCTACACCTTC. Its translation is CASSQNTRTGNYGYTF.

The chain joins TRBV2 to TRBJ2-7, with D tentatively TRBD2 (5 bases). The V gene lost 11 bases and the J gene lost 3 bases, with 20 bases spanning the gap. The CDR3 runs 14 residues. In germline, CDR1 is SNHLY, CDR2 FYNNEI. The CDR3 nucleotides are TGTGCCGGACCACCCCGGGGAAGAGGCTACGAGCAGTACTTC. Protein sequence: CAGPPRGRGYEQYF.

The gene calls are TRBV11-2 and TRBJ2-2; D gene uncertain. CDR3 length: 14 amino acids. From germline, CDR1 is SGHAT and CDR2 FQNNGV. Trimming left V 1 base short and J 1 base short, with 4 bases between. CDR3 sequence (DNA): TGTGCCAGCAGCTTAGGAATGAACACCGGGGAGCTGTTTTTT. It yields the protein CASSLGMNTGELFF.

The chain carries TRBV18 and TRBJ2-3; the match to TRBD1 covers 11 bases. Germline V gene sequence: CDR1 KGHSH, CDR2 LQKENI. V was clipped by 6 bases and J by 4 bases; unmatched bases: 6. The CDR3 runs to 15 residues. The CDR3 sequence is CASSPGTGGSDTQYF. CDR3 DNA sequence: TGTGCCAGCTCCCCCGGGACAGGGGGTTCAGATACGCAGTATTTT.

The J gene is TRBJ1-1, the V gene TRBV14; D gene unclear. The ends were cut back, 4 bases at V and 2 bases at J, with 8 bases in the middle. This CDR3 region has 13 residues. Germline values: CDR1 SGHDN, CDR2 FVKESK. As DNA, the CDR3 is TGTGCCAGCAGCCCACAGACCAACACTGAAGCTTTCTTT. Residues: CASSPQTNTEAFF.

CDR3 sequence (DNA): TGCGCCAGCAGCATCCGGGAAGCCACTGAAGCTTTCTTT. Translated: CASSIREATEAFF. This chain links TRBV5-1 with TRBJ1-1; D remains ambiguous. There are 13 residues in the CDR3. Per the germline V gene, CDR1 is SGHRS and CDR2 is YFSETQ. V lost 4 bases, J lost 4 bases, and 11 bases lay in between.

This clone was seen once. The CDR3 sequence: CASSVGNTLSPGELFF. The DNA for the CDR3 is TGTGCCAGCAGTGTTGGTAACACTCTGTCCCCCGGGGAGCTGTTTTTT. The J gene is TRBJ2-2, the V gene TRBV6-4; D unresolved. V gave up 4 bases and J gave up 6 bases, with 18 bases separating them. The germline V gene encodes CDR1 MRHNA and CDR2 SNTAGT. This CDR3 has 16 residues.

V and J are TRBV5-1 and TRBJ2-3, with 7 bases lining up with TRBD2. Per germline, CDR1 SGHRS and CDR2 YFSETQ. Losses at the gene ends were 7 bases for V and 5 bases for J; bases not matched to a gene: 10. The CDR3 is 14 residues long. The CDR3 reads CASQAGPRGDTQYF. CDR3 bases: TGCGCCAGCCAAGCGGGGCCCCGGGGAGATACGCAGTATTTT.

The chain links TRBV5-1 to TRBJ2-7, with 10 nucleotides matching TRBD1. Germline CDR1 SGHRS, CDR2 YFSETQ. The CDR3 is 18 residues long. The ends lost 0 bases at V and 1 base at J; junction bases unmatched: 10. The CDR3 is CASSLEGQGPGRSYEQYF. For the CDR3, the DNA is TGCGCCAGCAGCTTGGAGGGACAGGGGCCTGGGCGTTCCTACGAGCAGTACTTC. The full variable domain, its missing parts supplied by reference TRBV5-1 and TRBJ2-7, is KAGVTQTPRYLIKTRGQQVTLSCSPISGHRSVSWYQQTPGQGLQFLFEYFSETQRNKGNFPGRFSGRQFSNSRSEMNVSTLELGDSALYLCASSLEGQGPGRSYEQYFGPGTRLTVT.

The V gene is TRBV30, the J gene TRBJ1-2; 7 bases are shared with TRBD1. V was clipped by 0 bases and J by 8 bases; unmatched bases: 9. This CDR3 comprises 14 residues. Germline CDR1 is GTSNPN and CDR2 is SVGIG (reference sequence). CDR3 nucleotides: TGTGCCTGGAGTGTGAACAGGGGAAATAGCGGCTACACCTTC. Protein: CAWSVNRGNSGYTF.

This chain uses TRBV6-2 or TRBV6-3 with TRBJ2-7, with D tentatively TRBD1 (5 bases). With 0 bases removed from V and 1 base from J, the gap between germline ends came to 10 bases. The germline V gene encodes CDR1 MNHEY and CDR2 SVGEGT. The CDR3 spans 15 residues. CDR3 in amino acids: CASSYSGRGSYEQYF. CDR3 nucleotide sequence: TGTGCCAGCAGTTACTCGGGAAGGGGATCCTACGAGCAGTACTTC.

This clone was seen once. The rearrangement uses TRBV28 and TRBJ1-6; a weak D match, TRBD1 (5 bases). Trimming stripped 7 bases from V and 5 bases from J, with 12 bases between. CDR1 is MDHEN and CDR2 is SYDVKM in the germline V gene. This CDR3 spans 14 amino acids. The DNA of the CDR3 is TGTGCCAGCAATTCCGGGACGAATAATTCACCCCTCCACTTT. Residues: CASNSGTNNSPLHF.

The chain joins TRBV5-4 to TRBJ1-6; TRBD1 matches 7 bases. The CDR3 contains 17 residues. Trimming removed 0 bases from V and 6 bases from J; junction bases left unmatched: 9. Germline CDR1 SGHNT, CDR2 YYREEE (reference sequence). The CDR3 bases are TGTGCCAGCAGCTTGGAAGTACCGGGACAGCTTAATTCACCCCTCCACTTT. This sequence encodes CASSLEVPGQLNSPLHF.

The J gene is TRBJ1-1, the V gene TRBV7-2; D is perhaps TRBD1 (6 bases). From germline, CDR1 is SGHTA and CDR2 FQGNSA. V lost 1 base and J 1 base, leaving 7 bases between the germline ends. This CDR3 region has 14 residues. The CDR3 loop reads CASSLDRENTEAFF. CDR3 coding DNA: TGTGCCAGCAGCTTAGACAGGGAGAACACTGAAGCTTTCTTT.

J is TRBJ2-4 and V is TRBV9; a possible D gene is TRBD2 (7 bases). CDR3 length equals 14 residues. From germline, CDR1 is SGDLS and CDR2 YYNGEE. The V end was cut by 4 bases, the J end by 5 bases, with 13 bases between. In DNA form, the CDR3 reads TGTGCCAGCAGCCCGGGGGGCTTCGAAAACATTCAGTACTTC. Protein product: CASSPGGFENIQYF.